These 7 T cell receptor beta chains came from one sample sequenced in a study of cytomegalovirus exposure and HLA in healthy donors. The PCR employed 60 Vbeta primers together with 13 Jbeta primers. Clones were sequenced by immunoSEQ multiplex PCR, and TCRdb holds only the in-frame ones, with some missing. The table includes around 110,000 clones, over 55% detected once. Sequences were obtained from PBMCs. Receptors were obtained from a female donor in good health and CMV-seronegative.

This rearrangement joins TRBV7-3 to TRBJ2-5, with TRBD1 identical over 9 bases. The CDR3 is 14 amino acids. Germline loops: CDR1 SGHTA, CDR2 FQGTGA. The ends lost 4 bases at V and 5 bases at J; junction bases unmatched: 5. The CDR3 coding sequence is TGTGCCAGCAGCTCAACAGGGGGCCGTGAGACCCAGTACTTC. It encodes CASSSTGGRETQYF.

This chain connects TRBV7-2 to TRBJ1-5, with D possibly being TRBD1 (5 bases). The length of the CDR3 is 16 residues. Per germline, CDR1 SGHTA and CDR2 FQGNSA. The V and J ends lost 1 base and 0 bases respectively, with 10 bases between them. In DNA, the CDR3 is TGTGCCAGCAGCTTAGTGGGGGGAGGTAGCAATCAGCCCCAGCATTTT. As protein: CASSLVGGGSNQPQHF. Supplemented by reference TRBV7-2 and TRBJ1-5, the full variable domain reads GAGVSQSPSNKVTEKGKDVELRCDPISGHTALYWYRQSLGQGLEFLIYFQGNSAPDKSGLPSDRFSAERTGGSVSTLTIQRTQQEDSAVYLCASSLVGGGSNQPQHFGDGTRLSIL.

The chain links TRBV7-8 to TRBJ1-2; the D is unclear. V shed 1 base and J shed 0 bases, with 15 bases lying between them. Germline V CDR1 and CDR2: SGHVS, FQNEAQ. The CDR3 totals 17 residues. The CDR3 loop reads CASSLDVPLTPNYGYTF. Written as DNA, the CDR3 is TGTGCCAGCAGCTTAGATGTACCTCTGACACCTAACTATGGCTACACCTTC.

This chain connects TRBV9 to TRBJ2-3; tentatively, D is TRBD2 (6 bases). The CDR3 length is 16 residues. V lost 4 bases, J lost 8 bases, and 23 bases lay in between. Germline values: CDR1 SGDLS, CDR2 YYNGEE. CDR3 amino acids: CASSTQDYPGGVTQYF. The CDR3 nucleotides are TGTGCCAGCAGCACTCAGGACTACCCCGGGGGAGTTACGCAGTATTTT. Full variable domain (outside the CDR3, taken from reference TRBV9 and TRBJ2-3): DSGVTQTPKHLITATGQRVTLRCSPRSGDLSVYWYQQSLDQGLQFLIQYYNGEERAKGNILERFSAQQFPDLHSELNLSSLELGDSALYFCASSTQDYPGGVTQYFGPGTRLTVL.

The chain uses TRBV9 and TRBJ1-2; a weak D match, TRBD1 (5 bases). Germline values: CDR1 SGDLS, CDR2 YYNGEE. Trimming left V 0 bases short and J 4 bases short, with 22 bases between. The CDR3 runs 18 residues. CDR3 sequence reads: CASSVEAQAEGLGYGYTF. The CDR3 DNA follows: TGTGCCAGCAGCGTAGAGGCCCAGGCGGAGGGGCTCGGCTATGGCTACACCTTC.

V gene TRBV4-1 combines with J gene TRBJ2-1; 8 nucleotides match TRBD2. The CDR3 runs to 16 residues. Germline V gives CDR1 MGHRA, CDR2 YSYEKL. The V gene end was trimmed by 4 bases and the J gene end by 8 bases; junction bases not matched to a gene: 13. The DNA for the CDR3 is TGCGCCAGCAGCCGGAACCCCATGCGGGAGGCCCATGAGCAGTTCTTC. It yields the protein CASSRNPMREAHEQFF.

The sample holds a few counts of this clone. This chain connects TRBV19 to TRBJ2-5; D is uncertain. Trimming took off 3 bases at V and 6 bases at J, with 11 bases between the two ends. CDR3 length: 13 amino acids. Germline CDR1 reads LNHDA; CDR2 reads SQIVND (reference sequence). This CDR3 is CASSMGQPQTQYF. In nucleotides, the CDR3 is TGTGCCAGTAGTATGGGCCAGCCCCAGACCCAGTACTTC.